This T cell receptor (beta chain) was sequenced for a study of prognosis after radiotherapy for stage I lung cancer. Overall study: Several patients receiving radiotherapy then developed distant metastases (median approximately seven months), with around 16 showing no significant progression. Whole-study results and caveats: Medians of roughly 10,000 versus 7,000 showed unique TCR clone counts falling after stereotactic body radiation therapy.

This clonotype was found many times. Its target is unknown. All patients were node-negative on CT and PET/CT, without prior chemotherapy, radiotherapy or other malignancies. The study amplified the TCR beta CDR3 region from genomic DNA. This amplification was carried out by two rounds of multiplex PCR. Amplification in first-round PCR relied on primers specific to each TRBV and TRBJ gene. A single record per CDR3 protein comes from TCRdb applying MiXCR to the multiplex PCR reads. Here the sample spans about 34,000 distinct CDR3 sequences, approximately 35% being singletons. This CDR3 is built from 12 residues. Germline CDR1 and CDR2: MDHEN and SYDVKM. V lost 3 bases and J 1 base, leaving 3 bases between the germline ends.

The rearrangement joins TRBV28 to TRBJ2-5; D ambiguous. Sequencing was performed on PBMCs, taken before or after stereotactic body radiation therapy (not recorded which). The clonotype originates from a donor aged 50 or older with non-small cell lung cancer. The CDR3 loop is CASSFGQETQYF. The DNA of the CDR3 is TGTGCCAGCAGTTTCGGCCAAGAGACCCAGTACTTC.